One and the same sample provided the 2 T cell receptor beta chains below, sequenced in a study of T cell responses to AZD1222 COVID-19 vaccine. TCRdb keeps only in-frame clones here, not all; method: immunoSEQ multiplex PCR. This sample carries some 83,000 clones, approximately 90% of them seen once, and the ten largest clones take approximately 5.1%. Source: peripheral blood, taken 28 days after the second AZD1222 dose. The receptor set was obtained from an adult who received the AZD1222 COVID-19 vaccine.

J is TRBJ1-6 and V is TRBV19; D might be TRBD1 (5 bases). Germline V lookup: CDR1 LNHDA, CDR2 SQIVND (reference sequence). The V end lost 9 bases, the J end lost 8 bases, and 17 bases lay between the germline ends. This CDR3 spans 14 amino acids. CDR3 amino acids: CASKHKGRDSPLHF. CDR3 coding DNA: TGTGCCAGCAAACACAAGGGACGGGATTCACCCCTCCACTTT. Looking up the rest from reference TRBV19 and TRBJ1-6 gives the full variable domain: DGGITQSPKYLFRKEGQNVTLSCEQNLNHDAMYWYRQDPGQGLRLIYYSQIVNDFQKGDIAEGYSVSREKKESFPLTVTSAQKNPTAFYLCASKHKGRDSPLHFGNGTRLTVT.

V gene TRBV25-1 combines with J gene TRBJ1-5; 7 positions match TRBD1. The CDR3 consists of 15 residues. In germline, CDR1 is MGHDK, CDR2 SYGVNS. V was pared by 3 bases and J by 4 bases, with 6 bases of the junction left unmatched. The CDR3 DNA follows: TGTGCCAGCAGTGATTCGGCAGGGGGAAATCAGCCCCAGCATTTT. Its translation is CASSDSAGGNQPQHF.